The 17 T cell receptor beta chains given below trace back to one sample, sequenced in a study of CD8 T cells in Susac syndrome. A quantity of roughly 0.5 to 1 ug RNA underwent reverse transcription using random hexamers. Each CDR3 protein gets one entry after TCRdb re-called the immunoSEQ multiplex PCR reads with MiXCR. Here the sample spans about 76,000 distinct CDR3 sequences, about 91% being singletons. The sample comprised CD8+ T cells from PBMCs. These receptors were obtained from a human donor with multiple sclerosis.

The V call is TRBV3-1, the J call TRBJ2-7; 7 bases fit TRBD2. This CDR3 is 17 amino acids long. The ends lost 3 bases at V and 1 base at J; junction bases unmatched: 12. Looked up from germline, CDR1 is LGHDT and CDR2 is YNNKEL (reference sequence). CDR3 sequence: CASSQARGDERSYEQYF. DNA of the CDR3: TGTGCCAGCAGCCAGGCCCGGGGGGACGAGAGGTCCTACGAGCAGTACTTC.

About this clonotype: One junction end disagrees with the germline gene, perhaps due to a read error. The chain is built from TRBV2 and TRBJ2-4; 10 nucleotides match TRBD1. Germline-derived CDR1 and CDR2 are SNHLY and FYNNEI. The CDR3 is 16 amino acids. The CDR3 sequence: CASREDRGQVENIQYF. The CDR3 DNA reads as TGTGCCAGCAGGGAAGACAGGGGGCAGGTGGAAAACATTCAGTACTTC.

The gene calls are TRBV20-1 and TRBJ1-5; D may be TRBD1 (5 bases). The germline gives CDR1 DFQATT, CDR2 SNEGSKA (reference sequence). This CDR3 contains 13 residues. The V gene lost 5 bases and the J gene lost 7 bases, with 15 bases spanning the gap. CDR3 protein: CSASGGSRQPQHF. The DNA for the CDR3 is TGCAGTGCTTCGGGGGGATCTAGGCAGCCCCAGCATTTT.

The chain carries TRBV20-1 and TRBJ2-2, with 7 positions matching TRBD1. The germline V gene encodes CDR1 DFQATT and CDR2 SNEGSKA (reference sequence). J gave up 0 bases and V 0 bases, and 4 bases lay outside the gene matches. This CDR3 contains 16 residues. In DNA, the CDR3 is TGCAGTGCTAGAGACCTAGGGGGCACGAACACCGGGGAGCTGTTTTTT. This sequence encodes CSARDLGGTNTGELFF.

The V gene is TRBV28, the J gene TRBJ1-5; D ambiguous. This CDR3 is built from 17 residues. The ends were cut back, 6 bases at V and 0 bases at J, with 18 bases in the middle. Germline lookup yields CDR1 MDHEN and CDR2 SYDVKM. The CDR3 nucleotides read TGTGCCAGCAGAGTGCATTCTTGGACCTATAGCAATCAGCCCCAGCATTTT. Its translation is CASRVHSWTYSNQPQHF.

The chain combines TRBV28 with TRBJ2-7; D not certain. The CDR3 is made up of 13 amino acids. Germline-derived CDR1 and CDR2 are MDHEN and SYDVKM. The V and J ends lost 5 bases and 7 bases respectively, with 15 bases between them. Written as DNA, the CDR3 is TGTGCCAGCAGTCCAGACGGGCTTTGGGAGCAGTACTTC. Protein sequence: CASSPDGLWEQYF.

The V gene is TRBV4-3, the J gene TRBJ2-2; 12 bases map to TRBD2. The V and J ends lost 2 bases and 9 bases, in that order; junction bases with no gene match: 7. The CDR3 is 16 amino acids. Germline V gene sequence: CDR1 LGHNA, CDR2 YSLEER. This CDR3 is CASSQRPSGRAWELFF. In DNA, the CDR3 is TGCGCCAGCAGCCAACGACCTAGCGGGAGGGCCTGGGAGCTGTTTTTT.

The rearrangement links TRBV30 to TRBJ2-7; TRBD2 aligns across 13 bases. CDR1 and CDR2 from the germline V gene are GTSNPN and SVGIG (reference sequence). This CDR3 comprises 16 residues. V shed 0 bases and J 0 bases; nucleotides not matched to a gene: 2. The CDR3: CAWSVGLAGVSYEQYF. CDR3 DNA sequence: TGTGCCTGGAGTGTCGGACTAGCGGGGGTCTCCTACGAGCAGTACTTC.

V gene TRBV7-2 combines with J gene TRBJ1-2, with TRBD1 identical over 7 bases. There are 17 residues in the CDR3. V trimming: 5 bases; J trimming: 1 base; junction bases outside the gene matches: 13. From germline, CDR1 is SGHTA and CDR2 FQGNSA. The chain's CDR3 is CASSPPDREFFNYGYTF. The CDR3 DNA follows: TGTGCCAGCAGCCCGCCAGACAGGGAGTTTTTTAACTATGGCTACACCTTC.

The CDR3 DNA reads TGTGCCAGCAGTTTAAGGGGCAGGGGTAATGGCTACACCTTC. Residues: CASSLRGRGNGYTF. The chain carries TRBV27 and TRBJ1-2; possibly TRBD1 for D (6 bases). Trimming pared 2 bases from V and 6 bases from J, leaving 13 bases between. This CDR3 comprises 14 residues. Per germline, CDR1 MNHEY and CDR2 SMNVEV (reference sequence).

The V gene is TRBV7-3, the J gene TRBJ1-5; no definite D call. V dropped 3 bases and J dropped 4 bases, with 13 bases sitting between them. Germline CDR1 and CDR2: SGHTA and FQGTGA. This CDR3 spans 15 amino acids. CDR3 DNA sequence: TGTGCCAGCAGCTTCTCCGGCAGGAAAAATCAGCCCCAGCATTTT. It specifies CASSFSGRKNQPQHF.

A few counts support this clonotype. The CDR3 DNA is TGTGCCATCGGGGAAGGGGGGACCAAAAACATTCAGTACTTC. It translates to CAIGEGGTKNIQYF. The chain is built from TRBV10-3 and TRBJ2-4, with D perhaps given as TRBD1 or TRBD2 (6 bases each). Trimming stripped 8 bases from V and 2 bases from J, with 13 bases between. The CDR3 loop spans 14 amino acids. The germline V gene has CDR1 ENHRY and CDR2 SYGVKD.

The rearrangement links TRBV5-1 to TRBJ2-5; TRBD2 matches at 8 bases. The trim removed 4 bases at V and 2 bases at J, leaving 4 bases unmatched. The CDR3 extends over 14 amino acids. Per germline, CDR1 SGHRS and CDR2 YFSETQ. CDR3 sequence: CASSPPGGQETQYF. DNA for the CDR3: TGCGCCAGCAGCCCACCGGGGGGGCAAGAGACCCAGTACTTC.

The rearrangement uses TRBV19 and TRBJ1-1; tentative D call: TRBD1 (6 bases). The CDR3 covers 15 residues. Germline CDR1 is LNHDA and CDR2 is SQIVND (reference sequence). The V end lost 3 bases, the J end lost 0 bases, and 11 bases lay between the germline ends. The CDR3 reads CASSMGGGLNTEAFF. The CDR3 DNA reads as TGTGCCAGTAGTATGGGTGGGGGGCTGAACACTGAAGCTTTCTTT.

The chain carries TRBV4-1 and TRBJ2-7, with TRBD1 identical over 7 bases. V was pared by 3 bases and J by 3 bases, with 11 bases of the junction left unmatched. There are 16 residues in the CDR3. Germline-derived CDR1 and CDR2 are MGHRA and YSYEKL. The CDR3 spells CASSHGTDLSLYEQYF. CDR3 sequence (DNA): TGCGCCAGCAGCCATGGGACAGACCTTTCCCTCTACGAGCAGTACTTC.

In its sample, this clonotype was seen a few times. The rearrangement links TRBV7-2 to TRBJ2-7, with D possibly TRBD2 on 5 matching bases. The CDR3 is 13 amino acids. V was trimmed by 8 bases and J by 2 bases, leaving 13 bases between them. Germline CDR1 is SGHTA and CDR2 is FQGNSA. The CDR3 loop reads CASSSGPTYEQYF. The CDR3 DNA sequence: TGTGCCAGCTCAAGCGGACCTACCTACGAGCAGTACTTC. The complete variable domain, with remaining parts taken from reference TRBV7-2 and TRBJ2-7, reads GAGVSQSPSNKVTEKGKDVELRCDPISGHTALYWYRQSLGQGLEFLIYFQGNSAPDKSGLPSDRFSAERTGGSVSTLTIQRTQQEDSAVYLCASSSGPTYEQYFGPGTRLTVT.

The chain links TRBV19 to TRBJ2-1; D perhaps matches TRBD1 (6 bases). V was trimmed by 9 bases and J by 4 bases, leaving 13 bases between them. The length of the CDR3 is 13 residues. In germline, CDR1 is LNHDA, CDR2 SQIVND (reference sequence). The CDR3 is CASAGQLYNEQFF. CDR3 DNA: TGTGCCAGCGCAGGACAGCTTTACAATGAGCAGTTCTTC.